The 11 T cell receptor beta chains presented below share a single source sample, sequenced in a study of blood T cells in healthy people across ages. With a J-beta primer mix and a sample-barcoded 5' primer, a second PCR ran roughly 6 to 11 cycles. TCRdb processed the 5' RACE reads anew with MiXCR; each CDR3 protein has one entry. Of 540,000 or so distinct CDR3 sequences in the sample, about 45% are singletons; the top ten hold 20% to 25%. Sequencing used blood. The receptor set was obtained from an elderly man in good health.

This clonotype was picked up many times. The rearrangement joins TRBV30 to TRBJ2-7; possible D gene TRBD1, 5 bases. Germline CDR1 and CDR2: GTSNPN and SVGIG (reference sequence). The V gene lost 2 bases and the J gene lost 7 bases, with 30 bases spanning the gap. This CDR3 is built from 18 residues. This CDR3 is CAWSSALSYRLLSEEQYF. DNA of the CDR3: TGTGCCTGGAGTTCGGCGCTGTCTTACAGGTTGTTATCGGAAGAGCAGTACTTC.

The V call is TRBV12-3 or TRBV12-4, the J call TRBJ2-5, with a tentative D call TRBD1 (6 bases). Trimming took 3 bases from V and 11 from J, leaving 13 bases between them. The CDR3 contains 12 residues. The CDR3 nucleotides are TGTGCCAGCAGTTTCCAGGGGAGAGAGCAGTACTTC. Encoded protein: CASSFQGREQYF.

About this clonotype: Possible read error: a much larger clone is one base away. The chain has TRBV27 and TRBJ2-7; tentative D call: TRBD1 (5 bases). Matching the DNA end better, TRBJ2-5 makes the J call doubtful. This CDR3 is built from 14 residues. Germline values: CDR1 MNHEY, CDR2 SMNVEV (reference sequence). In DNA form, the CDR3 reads TGTGCCAGCAGTGTATCCGGGCAGGGAGAGACCCAGTACTTC. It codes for CASSVSGQGETQYF.

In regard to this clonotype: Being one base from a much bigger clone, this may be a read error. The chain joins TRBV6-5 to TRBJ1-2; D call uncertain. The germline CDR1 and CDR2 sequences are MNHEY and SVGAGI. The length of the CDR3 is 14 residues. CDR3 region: CASSPEATNSGYTF. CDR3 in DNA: TGTGCCAGCAGTCCAGAGGCCACTAACTCTGGCTACACCTTC.

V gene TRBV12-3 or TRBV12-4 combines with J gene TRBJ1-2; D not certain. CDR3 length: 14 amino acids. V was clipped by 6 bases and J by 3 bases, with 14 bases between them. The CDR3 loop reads CASRDLGGDYGYTF. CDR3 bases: TGTGCCAGCAGAGACTTGGGCGGGGACTATGGCTACACCTTC.

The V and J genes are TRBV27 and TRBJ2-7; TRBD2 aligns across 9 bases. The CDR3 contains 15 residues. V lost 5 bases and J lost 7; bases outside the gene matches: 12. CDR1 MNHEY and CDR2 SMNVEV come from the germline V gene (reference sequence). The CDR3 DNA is TGTGCCAGCAGTATAAATGCGGGACTAGCAGGGGAGCAGTACTTC. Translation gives CASSINAGLAGEQYF.

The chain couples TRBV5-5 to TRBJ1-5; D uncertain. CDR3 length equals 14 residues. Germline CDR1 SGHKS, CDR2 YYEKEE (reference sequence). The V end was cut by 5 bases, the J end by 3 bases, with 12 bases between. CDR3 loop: CASRAGFLNQPQHF. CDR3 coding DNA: TGTGCCAGCAGGGCGGGGTTCCTCAATCAGCCCCAGCATTTT.

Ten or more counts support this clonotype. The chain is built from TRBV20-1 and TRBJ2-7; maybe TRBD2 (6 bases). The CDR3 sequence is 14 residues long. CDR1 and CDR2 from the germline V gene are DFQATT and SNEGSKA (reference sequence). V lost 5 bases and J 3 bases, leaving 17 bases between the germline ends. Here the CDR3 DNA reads TGCAGTGCTGATAGATCGGGAGACGACTACGAGCAGTACTTC. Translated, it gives CSADRSGDDYEQYF.

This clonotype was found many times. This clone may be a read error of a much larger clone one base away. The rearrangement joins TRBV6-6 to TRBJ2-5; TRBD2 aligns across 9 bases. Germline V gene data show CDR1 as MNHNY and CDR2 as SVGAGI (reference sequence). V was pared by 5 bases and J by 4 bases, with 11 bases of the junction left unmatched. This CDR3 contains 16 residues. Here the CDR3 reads CASSGPDSGRGETQYF. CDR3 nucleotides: TGTGCCAGCAGTGGGCCTGATAGCGGGAGAGGAGAGACCCAGTACTTC.

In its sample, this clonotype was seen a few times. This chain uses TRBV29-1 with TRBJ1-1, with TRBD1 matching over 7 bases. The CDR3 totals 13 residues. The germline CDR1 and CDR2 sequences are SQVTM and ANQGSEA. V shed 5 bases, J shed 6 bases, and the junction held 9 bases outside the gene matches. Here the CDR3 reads CSVHWTGASEAFF. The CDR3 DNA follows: TGCAGCGTTCACTGGACAGGAGCCTCTGAAGCTTTCTTT. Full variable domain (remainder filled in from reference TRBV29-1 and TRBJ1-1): SAVISQKPSRDICQRGTSLTIQCQVDSQVTMMFWYRQQPGQSLTLIATANQGSEATYESGFVIDKFPISRPNLTFSTLTVSNMSPEDSSIYLCSVHWTGASEAFFGQGTRLTVV.

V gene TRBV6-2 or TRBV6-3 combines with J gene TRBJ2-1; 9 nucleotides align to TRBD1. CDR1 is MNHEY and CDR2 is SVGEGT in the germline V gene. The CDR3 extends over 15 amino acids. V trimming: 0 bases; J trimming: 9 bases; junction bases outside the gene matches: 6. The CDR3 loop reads CASSYSRHRGREQFF. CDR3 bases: TGTGCCAGCAGTTACTCGAGGCACAGGGGGCGTGAGCAGTTCTTC.